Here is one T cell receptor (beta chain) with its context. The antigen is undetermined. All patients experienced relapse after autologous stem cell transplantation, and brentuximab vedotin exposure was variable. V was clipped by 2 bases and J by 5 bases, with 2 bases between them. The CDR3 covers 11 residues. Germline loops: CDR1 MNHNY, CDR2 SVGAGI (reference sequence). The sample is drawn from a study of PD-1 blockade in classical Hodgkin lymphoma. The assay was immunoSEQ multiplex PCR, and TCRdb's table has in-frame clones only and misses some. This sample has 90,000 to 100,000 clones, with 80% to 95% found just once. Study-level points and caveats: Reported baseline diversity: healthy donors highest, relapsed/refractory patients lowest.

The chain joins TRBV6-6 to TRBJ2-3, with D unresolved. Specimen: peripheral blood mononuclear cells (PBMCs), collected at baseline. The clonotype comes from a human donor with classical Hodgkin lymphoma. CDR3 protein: CASSYLDTQYF. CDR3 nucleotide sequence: TGTGCCAGCAGTTACCTAGATACGCAGTATTTT.